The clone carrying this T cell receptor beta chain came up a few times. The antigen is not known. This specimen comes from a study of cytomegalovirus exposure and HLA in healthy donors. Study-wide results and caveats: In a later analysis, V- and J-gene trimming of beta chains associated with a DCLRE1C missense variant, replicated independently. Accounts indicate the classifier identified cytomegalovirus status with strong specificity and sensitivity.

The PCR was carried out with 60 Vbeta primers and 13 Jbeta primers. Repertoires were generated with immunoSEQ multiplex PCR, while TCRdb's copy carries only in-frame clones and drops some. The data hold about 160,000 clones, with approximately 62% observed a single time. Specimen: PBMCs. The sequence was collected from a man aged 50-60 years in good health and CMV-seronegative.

CDR3 DNA: TGCGCCAGCAGCTCGATGGGGCAGGGGCATGAAAAACTGTTTTTT. Amino acid sequence: CASSSMGQGHEKLFF. The chain links TRBV5-1 to TRBJ1-4; D is possibly TRBD1 (6 bases). Germline lookup yields CDR1 SGHRS and CDR2 YFSETQ. Between the trimmed V and J ends, which lost 3 bases and 6 bases, there was a span of 15 bases. The CDR3 sequence is 15 residues long.